This T cell receptor beta chain stems from a study of T cell repertoires in cytomegalovirus infection. TCRdb re-analysed the reads in MiXCR, keeping a single row per CDR3 protein. The sample includes approximately 590,000 distinct CDR3 sequences, roughly 43% of them seen just once. The V end lost 1 base, the J end lost 5 bases, and 12 bases lay between the germline ends. Germline V gene lookup returns CDR1 SGHVS and CDR2 FNYEAQ. CDR3 size: 14 residues. For this clonotype: Its antigen remains unidentified.

The chain joins TRBV7-6 to TRBJ2-7; D uncertain. Sequenced here: cultured PBMCs, sampled from culture after CMV antigen stimulation. The source is a human donor in good health (CMV status not recorded). Some clones in this sample may be carry-over from other donors' samples. Here the CDR3 reads CASSLGGPENEQYF. CDR3 coding DNA: TGTGCCAGCAGCTTAGGAGGACCTGAGAACGAGCAGTACTTC.